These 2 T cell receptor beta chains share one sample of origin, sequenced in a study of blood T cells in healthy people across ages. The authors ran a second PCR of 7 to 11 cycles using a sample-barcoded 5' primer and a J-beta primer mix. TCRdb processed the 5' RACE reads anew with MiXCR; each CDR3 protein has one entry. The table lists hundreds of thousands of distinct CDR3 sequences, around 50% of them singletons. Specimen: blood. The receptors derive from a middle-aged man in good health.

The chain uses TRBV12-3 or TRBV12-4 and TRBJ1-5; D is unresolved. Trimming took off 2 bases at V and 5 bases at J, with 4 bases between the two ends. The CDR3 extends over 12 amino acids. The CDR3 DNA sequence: TGTGCCAGCAGTTTACTAGATCAGCCCCAGCATTTT. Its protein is CASSLLDQPQHF.

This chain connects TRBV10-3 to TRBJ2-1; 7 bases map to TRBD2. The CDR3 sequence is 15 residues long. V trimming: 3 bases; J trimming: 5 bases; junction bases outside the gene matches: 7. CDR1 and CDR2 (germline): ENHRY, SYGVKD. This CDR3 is CAISDTGTTDNEQFF. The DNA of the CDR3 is TGTGCCATCAGTGATACCGGGACTACCGACAATGAGCAGTTCTTC.